These 5 T cell receptor beta chains originate from one sample sequenced in a study of T cells after yellow fever vaccination. In TCRdb, the 5' RACE reads were re-called with MiXCR into one record per CDR3 protein. The sample holds some 320,000 distinct CDR3 sequences, about 4% seen once. The input for sequencing was PBMCs, taken 5 days after the yellow fever booster vaccination. The receptors here all came from a man aged 18-30 years who received the YFV17D yellow fever vaccine.

This clonotype occurred a few times. The V call is TRBV6-6, the J call TRBJ1-1, with D uncertain. Trimming pared 3 bases from V and 1 base from J, leaving 9 bases between. Germline V gives CDR1 MNHNY, CDR2 SVGAGI (reference sequence). The CDR3 runs 14 residues. CDR3 amino acids: CASSYLIANTEAFF. CDR3 coding DNA: TGTGCCAGCAGTTATTTGATCGCGAACACTGAAGCTTTCTTT.

This clonotype appeared a few times. The chain employs TRBV7-9 and TRBJ1-1; unclear D gene. The CDR3 loop spans 11 amino acids. The germline CDR1 and CDR2 sequences are SEHNR and FQNEAQ (reference sequence). Trimming shortened V by 2 bases and J by 11 bases, and 9 bases separated the two germline ends. For the CDR3, the DNA is TGTGCCAGCAGCTTAACTGACGCGGCTTTCTTT. It yields the protein CASSLTDAAFF.

This chain links TRBV5-6 with TRBJ2-7; D gene ambiguous. Trimming shortened V by 3 bases and J by 0 bases, and 16 bases separated the two germline ends. The CDR3 has 16 amino acids. Looked up from germline, CDR1 is SGHDT and CDR2 is YYEEEE. The CDR3 sequence is CASSSRRWMGSYEQYF. CDR3 bases: TGTGCCAGCAGCTCCCGGCGGTGGATGGGCTCCTACGAGCAGTACTTC.

In nucleotides, the CDR3 is TGTGCCAGCAGCGGGACAGGGCAAACCGGGGAGCTGTTTTTT. This sequence encodes CASSGTGQTGELFF. The V call is TRBV9, the J call TRBJ2-2, with 8 bases lining up with TRBD1. CDR3 length: 14 amino acids. Trimming removed 3 bases from V and 5 bases from J; junction bases left unmatched: 3. CDR1 is SGDLS and CDR2 is YYNGEE in the germline V gene.

This clonotype turned up a few times. The chain combines TRBV4-3 with TRBJ1-1; D remains ambiguous. CDR3 length equals 15 residues. Germline loops: CDR1 LGHNA, CDR2 YSLEER. V dropped 0 bases and J dropped 1 base, with 9 bases sitting between them. CDR3 bases: TGCGCCAGCAGCCAAGATAGACACCAGAACACTGAAGCTTTCTTT. Its protein is CASSQDRHQNTEAFF.